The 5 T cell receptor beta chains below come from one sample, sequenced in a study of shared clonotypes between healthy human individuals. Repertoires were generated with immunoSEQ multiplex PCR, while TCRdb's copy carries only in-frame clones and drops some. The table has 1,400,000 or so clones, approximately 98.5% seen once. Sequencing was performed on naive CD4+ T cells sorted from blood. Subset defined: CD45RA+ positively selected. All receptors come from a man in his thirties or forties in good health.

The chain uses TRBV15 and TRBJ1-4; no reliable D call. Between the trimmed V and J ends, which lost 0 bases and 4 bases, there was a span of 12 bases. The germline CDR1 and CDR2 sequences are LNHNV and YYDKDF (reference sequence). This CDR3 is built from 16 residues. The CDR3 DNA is TGTGCCACCAGCAGAGATATCCCTACCGGTAATGAAAAACTGTTTTTT. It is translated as CATSRDIPTGNEKLFF.

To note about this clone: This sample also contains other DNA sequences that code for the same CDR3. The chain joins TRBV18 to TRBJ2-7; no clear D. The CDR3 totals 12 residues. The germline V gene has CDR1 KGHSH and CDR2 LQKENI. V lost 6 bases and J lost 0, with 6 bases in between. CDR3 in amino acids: CASSPSSYEQYF. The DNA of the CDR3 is TGTGCCAGCTCTCCTTCCTCCTACGAGCAGTACTTC.

CDR3 DNA: TGTGCCAGTACAGGGTCTATGGCCGGGGAGCTGTTTTTT. Protein: CASTGSMAGELFF. The rearrangement links TRBV19 to TRBJ2-2, with D maybe TRBD1 (5 bases). The CDR3 contains 13 residues. V lost 7 bases and J 6 bases, leaving 12 bases between the germline ends. Looked up from germline, CDR1 is LNHDA and CDR2 is SQIVND (reference sequence).

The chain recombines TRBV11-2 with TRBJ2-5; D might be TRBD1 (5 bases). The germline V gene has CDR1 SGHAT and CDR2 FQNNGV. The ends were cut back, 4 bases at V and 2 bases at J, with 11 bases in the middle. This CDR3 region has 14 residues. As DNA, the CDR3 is TGTGCCAGCAGCTCCCGGACACCTCAAGAGACCCAGTACTTC. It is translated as CASSSRTPQETQYF.

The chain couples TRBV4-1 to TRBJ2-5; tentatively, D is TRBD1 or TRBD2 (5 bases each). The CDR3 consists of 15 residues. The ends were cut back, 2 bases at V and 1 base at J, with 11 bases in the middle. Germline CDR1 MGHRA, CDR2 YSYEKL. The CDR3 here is CASSQPRGLQETQYF. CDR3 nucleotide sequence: TGCGCCAGCAGCCAACCCCGGGGCCTCCAAGAGACCCAGTACTTC.